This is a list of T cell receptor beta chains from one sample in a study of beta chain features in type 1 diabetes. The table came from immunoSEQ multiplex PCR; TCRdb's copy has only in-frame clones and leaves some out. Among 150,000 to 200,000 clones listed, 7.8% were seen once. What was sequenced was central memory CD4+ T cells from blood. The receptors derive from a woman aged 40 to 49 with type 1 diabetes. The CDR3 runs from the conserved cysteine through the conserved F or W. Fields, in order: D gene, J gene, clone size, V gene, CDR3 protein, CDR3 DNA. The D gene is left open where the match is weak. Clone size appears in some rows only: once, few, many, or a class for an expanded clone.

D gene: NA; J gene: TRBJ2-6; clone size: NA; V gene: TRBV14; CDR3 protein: CASSQVGSTGANVLTF; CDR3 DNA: TGTGCCAGCAGCCAAGTGGGCAGTACTGGGGCCAACGTCCTGACTTTC
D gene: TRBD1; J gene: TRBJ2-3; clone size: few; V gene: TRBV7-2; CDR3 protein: CASSSGTGSDTQYF; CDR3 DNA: TGTGCCAGCAGCTCCGGGACAGGGTCAGATACGCAGTATTTT
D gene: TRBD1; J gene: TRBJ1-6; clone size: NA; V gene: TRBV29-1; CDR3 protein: CSVSVRGTGDSPLHF; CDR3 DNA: TGCAGCGTTTCGGTAAGAGGGACAGGGGATTCACCCCTCCACTTT
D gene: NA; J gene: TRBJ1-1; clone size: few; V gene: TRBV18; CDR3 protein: CASSPRGGSTEAFF; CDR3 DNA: TGTGCCAGCTCACCCCGGGGGGGGAGCACTGAAGCTTTCTTT
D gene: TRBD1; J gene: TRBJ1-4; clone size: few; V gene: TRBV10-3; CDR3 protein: CATQRTGWNEKLFF; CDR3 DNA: TGTGCCACCCAAAGGACAGGGTGGAATGAAAAACTGTTTTTT
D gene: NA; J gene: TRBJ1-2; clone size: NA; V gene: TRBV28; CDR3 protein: CASIEGAGFGYTF; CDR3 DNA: TGTGCCAGCATTGAGGGTGCCGGGTTCGGCTACACCTTC
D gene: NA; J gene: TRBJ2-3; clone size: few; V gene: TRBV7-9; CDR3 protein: CASSEPGKNTQYF; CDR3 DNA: TGTGCCAGCAGCGAGCCGGGAAAGAATACGCAGTATTTT
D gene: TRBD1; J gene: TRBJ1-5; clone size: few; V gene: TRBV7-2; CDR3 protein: CASSSGQGTQPQHF; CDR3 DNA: TGTGCCAGCAGCTCCGGACAGGGGACTCAGCCCCAGCATTTT
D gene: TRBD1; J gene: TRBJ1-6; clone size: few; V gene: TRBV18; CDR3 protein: CASSRGTGDTTGSPLHF; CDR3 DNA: TGTGCCAGCTCACGGGGGACAGGGGACACTACAGGTTCACCCCTCCACTTT
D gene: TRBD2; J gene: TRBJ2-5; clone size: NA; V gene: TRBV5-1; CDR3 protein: CASSPKNVPSGSGETQYF; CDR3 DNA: TGCGCCAGCAGCCCGAAGAACGTACCTAGCGGGAGCGGGGAGACCCAGTACTTC
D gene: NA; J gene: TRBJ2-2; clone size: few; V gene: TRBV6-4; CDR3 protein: CASTTELNTGELFF; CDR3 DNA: TGTGCCAGCACCACAGAACTGAATACCGGGGAGCTGTTTTTT
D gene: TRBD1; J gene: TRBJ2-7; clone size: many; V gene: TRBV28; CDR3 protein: CASSSGQGDEQYF; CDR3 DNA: TGTGCCAGCAGCTCTGGACAGGGGGACGAGCAGTACTTC
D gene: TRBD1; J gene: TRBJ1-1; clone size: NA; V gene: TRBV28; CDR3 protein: CASSPHGGGEEAFF; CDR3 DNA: TGTGCCAGCAGTCCTCATGGAGGGGGCGAAGAAGCTTTCTTT
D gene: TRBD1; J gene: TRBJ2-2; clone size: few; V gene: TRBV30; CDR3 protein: CASDRGLNTGELFF; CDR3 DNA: TGTGCTTCGGACAGGGGCTTGAACACCGGGGAGCTGTTTTTT
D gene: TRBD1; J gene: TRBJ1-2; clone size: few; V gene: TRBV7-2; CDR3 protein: CASSLAGQDYGYTF; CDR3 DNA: TGTGCCAGCAGCTTAGCTGGACAGGACTATGGCTACACCTTC
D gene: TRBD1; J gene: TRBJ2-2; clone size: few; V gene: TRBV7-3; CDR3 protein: CASSLGSGGAVTGELFF; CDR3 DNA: TGTGCCAGCAGCTTAGGATCAGGGGGCGCGGTCACCGGGGAGCTGTTTTTT
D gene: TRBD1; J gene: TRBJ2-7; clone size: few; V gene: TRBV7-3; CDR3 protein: CASSFDRVSGEQYF; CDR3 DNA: TGTGCCAGCAGCTTCGACAGGGTGTCGGGCGAGCAGTACTTC
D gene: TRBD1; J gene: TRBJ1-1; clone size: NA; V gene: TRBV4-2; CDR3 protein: CASSHLGQGGTEAFF; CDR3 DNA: TGTGCCAGCAGCCACCTGGGACAGGGAGGCACTGAAGCTTTCTTT
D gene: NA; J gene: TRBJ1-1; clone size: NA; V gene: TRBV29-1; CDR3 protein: CSVLDLNTEAFF; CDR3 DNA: TGCAGCGTCCTCGACTTGAACACTGAAGCTTTCTTT
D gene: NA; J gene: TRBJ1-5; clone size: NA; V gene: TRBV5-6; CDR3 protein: CASSPRHGGQPQHF; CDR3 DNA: TGTGCCAGCAGCCCCAGACATGGGGGCCAGCCCCAGCATTTT
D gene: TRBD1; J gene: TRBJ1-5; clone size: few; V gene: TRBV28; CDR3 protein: CASSTHRGSNQPQHF; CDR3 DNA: TGTGCCAGCAGTACCCACAGGGGAAGCAATCAGCCCCAGCATTTT
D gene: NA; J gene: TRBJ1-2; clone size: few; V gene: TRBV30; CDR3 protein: CAWSKVSPGYGYTF; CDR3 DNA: TGTGCCTGGAGTAAAGTGTCCCCGGGCTATGGCTACACCTTC
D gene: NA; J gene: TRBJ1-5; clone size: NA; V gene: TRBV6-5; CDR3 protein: CATSDGGRGPQHF; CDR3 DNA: TGTGCCACTAGTGACGGGGGTCGGGGGCCCCAGCATTTT
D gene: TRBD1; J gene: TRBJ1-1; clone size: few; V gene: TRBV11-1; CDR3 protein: CASSHRTGNTEAFF; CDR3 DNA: TGTGCCAGCAGCCACCGGACAGGGAACACTGAAGCTTTCTTT
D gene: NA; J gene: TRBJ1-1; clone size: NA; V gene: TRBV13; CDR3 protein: CASSSGLPSSAFF; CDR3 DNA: TGTGCCAGCAGCTCGGGACTCCCCTCGAGCGCTTTCTTT
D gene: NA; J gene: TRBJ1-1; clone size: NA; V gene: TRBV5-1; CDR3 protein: CASSLVQGPLEAFF; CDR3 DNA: TGCGCCAGCAGCTTGGTACAGGGCCCATTGGAAGCTTTCTTT
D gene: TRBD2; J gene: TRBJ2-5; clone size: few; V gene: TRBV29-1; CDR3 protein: CSVDASGNRGQYF; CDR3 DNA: TGCAGCGTTGACGCTAGCGGCAACAGAGGGCAGTACTTC
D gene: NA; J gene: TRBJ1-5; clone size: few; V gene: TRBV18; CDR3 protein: CASSPAGIVDQPQHF; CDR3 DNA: TGTGCCAGCTCACCGGCGGGAATAGTAGATCAGCCCCAGCATTTT
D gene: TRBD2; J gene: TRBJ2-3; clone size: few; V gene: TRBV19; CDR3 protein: CASSASGAGDTQYF; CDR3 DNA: TGTGCCAGTAGTGCCTCAGGAGCGGGAGACACGCAGTATTTT
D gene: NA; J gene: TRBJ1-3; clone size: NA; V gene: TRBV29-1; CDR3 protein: CSVAHDSSGNTIYF; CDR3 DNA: TGCAGCGTTGCCCACGACAGCTCTGGAAACACCATATATTTT
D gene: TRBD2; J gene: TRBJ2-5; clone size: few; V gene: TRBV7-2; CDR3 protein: CASSFLAGLAGGGETQYF; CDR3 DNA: TGTGCCAGCAGCTTCTTGGCTGGACTAGCGGGCGGAGGGGAGACCCAGTACTTC
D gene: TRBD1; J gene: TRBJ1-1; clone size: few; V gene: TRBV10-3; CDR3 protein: CAIGTGNTEAFF; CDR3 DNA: TGTGCCATCGGGACAGGGAACACTGAAGCTTTCTTT
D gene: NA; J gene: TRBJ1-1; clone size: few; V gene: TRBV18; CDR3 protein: CASSPESVEAFF; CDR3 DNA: TGTGCCAGCTCACCAGAGAGTGTTGAAGCTTTCTTT